Listed below are T cell receptor beta chains from one sample, sequenced in a study of blood T cell repertoires in COVID-19. Produced via immunoSEQ multiplex PCR; TCRdb's table is partial and in-frame only. The table includes approximately 37,000 clones, roughly 86% detected once. What was sequenced was peripheral blood. The origin of the receptors is a man aged 45 to 65 in a cohort sampled during active COVID-19. CDR3s include the opening cysteine and the closing phenylalanine or tryptophan. The D gene is left open where the match is weak. Only part of the rows carry a size: once, few, many, or a class if the clone is expanded.

D gene: TRBD1; V gene: TRBV5-1; J gene: TRBJ1-5; clone size: few; CDR3 DNA: TGCGCCAGCAGCCCTGGACAGGGTGATAATCAGCCCCAGCATTTT; CDR3 protein: CASSPGQGDNQPQHF
D gene: -; V gene: TRBV21-1; J gene: TRBJ1-2; clone size: -; CDR3 DNA: TGTGCCAGCAGCAAAAACCCGGACAGGGTGGCCTATGGCTACACCTTC; CDR3 protein: CASSKNPDRVAYGYTF
D gene: TRBD1; V gene: TRBV4-1; J gene: TRBJ1-2; clone size: -; CDR3 DNA: TGCGCCAGCAGCCAAGGGACAGGGACTAACTATGGCTACACCTTC; CDR3 protein: CASSQGTGTNYGYTF
D gene: -; V gene: TRBV24-1; J gene: TRBJ1-1; clone size: -; CDR3 DNA: TGTGCCACCAGTGCCGGTTTTAACACTGAAGCTTTCTTT; CDR3 protein: CATSAGFNTEAFF
D gene: -; V gene: TRBV13; J gene: TRBJ1-2; clone size: -; CDR3 DNA: TGTGCCAGCAGCGTTTCACAGGGACCTGGCTACACCTTC; CDR3 protein: CASSVSQGPGYTF
D gene: TRBD2; V gene: TRBV9; J gene: TRBJ2-1; clone size: -; CDR3 DNA: TGTGCCAGCAGCGGACAAGCGGGGGTTTACAATGAGCAGTTCTTC; CDR3 protein: CASSGQAGVYNEQFF
D gene: TRBD1; V gene: TRBV5-5; J gene: TRBJ1-3; clone size: -; CDR3 DNA: TGTGCCAGCAGCTTGGAAGGGACAGCCGTTAGCAACTCTGGAAACACCATATATTTT; CDR3 protein: CASSLEGTAVSNSGNTIYF
D gene: -; V gene: TRBV7-2; J gene: TRBJ2-1; clone size: -; CDR3 DNA: TGTGCCAGCAGCTTAACGACAGCTTACAATGAGCAGTTCTTC; CDR3 protein: CASSLTTAYNEQFF
D gene: TRBD1; V gene: TRBV24-1; J gene: TRBJ2-5; clone size: -; CDR3 DNA: TGTGCCACCAGTGATTGGGCCAGGGGGCGAGAGACCCAGTACTTC; CDR3 protein: CATSDWARGRETQYF
D gene: TRBD2; V gene: TRBV14; J gene: TRBJ2-3; clone size: -; CDR3 DNA: TGTGCCAGCAGCCTAGCGGGAGGGCCACCAGATACGCAGTATTTT; CDR3 protein: CASSLAGGPPDTQYF
D gene: TRBD2; V gene: TRBV18; J gene: TRBJ2-3; clone size: -; CDR3 DNA: TGTGCCAGCTCGGGACTAGCGGGACCTCTAAGCACAGATACGCAGTATTTT; CDR3 protein: CASSGLAGPLSTDTQYF
D gene: -; V gene: TRBV7-9; J gene: TRBJ2-3; clone size: -; CDR3 DNA: TGTGCCAGCAGCCCTAGCACAGATACGCAGTATTTT; CDR3 protein: CASSPSTDTQYF
D gene: TRBD1; V gene: TRBV6-2/TRBV6-3; J gene: TRBJ2-2; clone size: -; CDR3 DNA: TGTGCCAGCAGTTACTCGACAGGGGGAATCGGGGAGCTGTTTTTT; CDR3 protein: CASSYSTGGIGELFF
D gene: TRBD2; V gene: TRBV7-2; J gene: TRBJ2-3; clone size: -; CDR3 DNA: TGTGCCAGCAGCTTCGGGACTAGCGACACAGATACGCAGTATTTT; CDR3 protein: CASSFGTSDTDTQYF
D gene: -; V gene: TRBV14; J gene: TRBJ1-1; clone size: -; CDR3 DNA: TGTGCCAGCAGACCAGGGCCGAACACTGAAGCTTTCTTT; CDR3 protein: CASRPGPNTEAFF
D gene: -; V gene: TRBV18; J gene: TRBJ2-3; clone size: -; CDR3 DNA: TGTGCCAGCTCACCCGAATGGGGGGCAGATACGCAGTATTTT; CDR3 protein: CASSPEWGADTQYF